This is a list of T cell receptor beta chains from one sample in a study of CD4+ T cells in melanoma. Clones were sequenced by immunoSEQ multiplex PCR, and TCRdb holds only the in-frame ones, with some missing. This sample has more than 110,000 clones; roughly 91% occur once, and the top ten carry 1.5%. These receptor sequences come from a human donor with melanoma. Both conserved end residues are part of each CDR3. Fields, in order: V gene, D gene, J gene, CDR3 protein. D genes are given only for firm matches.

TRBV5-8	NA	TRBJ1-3	CASNPAGGNTIYF
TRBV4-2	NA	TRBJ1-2	CASSQDPSGGYTF
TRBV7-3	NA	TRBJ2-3	CASSLIADTQYF
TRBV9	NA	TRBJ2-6	CASSAAHGRSSGANVLTF
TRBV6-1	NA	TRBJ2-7	CASRAGNSYEQYF
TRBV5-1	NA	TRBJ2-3	CASSLAGGGAGLGDTQYF
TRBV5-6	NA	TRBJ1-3	CASSLSGSSGNTIYF
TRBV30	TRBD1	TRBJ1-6	CAWRGQGVLYNSPLHF
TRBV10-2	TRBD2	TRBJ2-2	CASTGSGGTGELFF
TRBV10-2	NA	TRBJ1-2	CASSRGPDKLYGYTF
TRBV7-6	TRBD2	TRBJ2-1	CASSLVAGGRNEQFF
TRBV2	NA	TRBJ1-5	CASSETVNQPQHF
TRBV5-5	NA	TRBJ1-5	CASSHDRGVNQPQHF
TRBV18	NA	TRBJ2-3	CASSPLSSTDTQYF
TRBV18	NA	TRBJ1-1	CASSPMTGDLNTEAFF
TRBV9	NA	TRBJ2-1	CASSVSNIGTSYNEQFF
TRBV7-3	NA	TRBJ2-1	CASSLQGYEQFF
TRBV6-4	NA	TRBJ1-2	CARTANGYGYTF
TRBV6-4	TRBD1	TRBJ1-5	CASRVARGRQPQHF
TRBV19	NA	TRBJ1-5	CASNFGYSNQPQHF
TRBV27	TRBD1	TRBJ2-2	CASSWDGTGREGELFF
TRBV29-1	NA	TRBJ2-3	CSVERSGRTSDTQYF
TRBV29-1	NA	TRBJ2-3	CSLGSRRPTDTQYF
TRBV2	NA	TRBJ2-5	CASGYRGGQETQYF
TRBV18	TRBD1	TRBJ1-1	CASSPEGAGTEAFF